What follows is one T cell receptor beta chain and its context. The data stem from a study of blood T cell repertoires in COVID-19. Produced via immunoSEQ multiplex PCR; TCRdb's table is partial and in-frame only. The sample has about 260,000 clones, about nine tenths seen once. In germline, CDR1 is PRHDT, CDR2 FYEKMQ (reference sequence). With 5 bases removed from V and 0 bases from J, the gap between germline ends came to 10 bases. The CDR3 extends over 14 amino acids. Sequenced input: peripheral blood. This chain links TRBV13 with TRBJ1-1; unclear D gene. This clonotype was sampled from a woman aged 40 to 55 who had recovered from COVID-19. The CDR3 loop is CASSNGELNTEAFF. The CDR3 coding sequence is TGTGCCAGCAGCAACGGGGAGCTGAACACTGAAGCTTTCTTT.